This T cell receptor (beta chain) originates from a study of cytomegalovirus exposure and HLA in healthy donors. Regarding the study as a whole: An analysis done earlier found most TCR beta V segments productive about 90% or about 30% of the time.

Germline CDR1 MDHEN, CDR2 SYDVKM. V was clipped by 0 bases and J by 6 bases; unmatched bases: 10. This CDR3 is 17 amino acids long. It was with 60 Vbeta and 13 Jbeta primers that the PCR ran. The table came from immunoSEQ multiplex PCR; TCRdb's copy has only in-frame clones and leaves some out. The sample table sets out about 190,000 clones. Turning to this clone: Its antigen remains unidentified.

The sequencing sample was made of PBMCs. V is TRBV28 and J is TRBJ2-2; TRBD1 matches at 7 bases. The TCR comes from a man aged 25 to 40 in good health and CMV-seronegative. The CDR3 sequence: CASSLWAAGGVAGELFF. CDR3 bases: TGTGCCAGCAGTTTATGGGCGGCAGGGGGTGTTGCCGGGGAGCTGTTTTTT. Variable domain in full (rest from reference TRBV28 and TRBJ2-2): DVKVTQSSRYLVKRTGEKVFLECVQDMDHENMFWYRQDPGLGLRLIYFSYDVKMKEKGDIPEGYSVSREKKERFSLILESASTNQTSMYLCASSLWAAGGVAGELFFGEGSRLTVL.